This T cell receptor (beta chain) was sequenced during a study of blood T cells in healthy people across ages. Sample-barcoded 5' priming and a J-beta primer mix drove a second PCR of about 6 to 11 cycles. TCRdb reprocessed the 5' RACE reads with MiXCR, giving one entry per CDR3 protein. The data contain 1.5 million to 2 million distinct CDR3 sequences, 28% of them singletons. This clonotype showed up just a few times. The antigen is not known. The CDR3 totals 15 residues. The germline V gene encodes CDR1 SEHNR and CDR2 FQNEAQ (reference sequence). V dropped 1 base and J dropped 7 bases, with 16 bases sitting between them. Whole-study findings and limits: Long-lived donors carried more naive CD4+ cells and greater diversity than aged donors.

This TCR was sampled from a woman in her twenties or thirties in good health. This chain joins TRBV7-9 and TRBJ1-2; the D is unclear. Sequenced material: blood. DNA for the CDR3: TGTGCCAGCAGCTTAGATAGCGGGGTGTCCGGTGGCTACACCTTC. This gives the protein CASSLDSGVSGGYTF.